Detailed here is one TCR beta chain. The antigen is unknown. The V gene's germline CDR1 is SGHDT and CDR2 YYEEEE. V was trimmed by 3 bases and J by 8 bases, leaving 11 bases between them. This CDR3 is built from 12 residues. The sample is drawn from a study of T cell responses to AZD1222 COVID-19 vaccine. Data came from immunoSEQ multiplex PCR; TCRdb stores just in-frame clones and leaves some out. Counted here are about 140,000 clones, about 86% occurring once; the ten biggest clones make up less than 6%. Study findings and constraints: Just a handful of AZD1222 recipients were seropositive at baseline. Possibly, clonal diversity was underestimated; donors were largely white British and included more females. Spike-specific TCR breadth and depth went up after people got two AZD1222 doses.

The rearrangement links TRBV5-6 to TRBJ1-2; maybe TRBD1 (6 bases). Source: peripheral blood, taken 28 days after the second AZD1222 dose. This clonotype was sampled from an adult who received the AZD1222 COVID-19 vaccine. CDR3 nucleotide sequence: TGTGCCAGCAGCTCCAGGGGAGGGGGCTACACCTTC. Amino acid sequence: CASSSRGGGYTF.